This T cell receptor beta chain was sequenced during a study of blood T cells in healthy people across ages. Study results and caveats: Investigators treated diversity estimates from one million T cells as underestimates.

A second PCR, run for roughly 7 to 12 cycles, used a sample-barcoded 5' primer plus a J-beta primer mix. TCRdb called the 5' RACE reads again in MiXCR, with one record for every CDR3 protein. The table lists around 750,000 distinct CDR3 sequences, about 55% of them singletons, with about 42% in the top ten. V was cut by 4 bases and J by 14 bases, with 19 bases left in between. The CDR3 covers 13 residues. Looked up from germline, CDR1 is LNHNV and CDR2 is YYDKDF (reference sequence). Comment on this clonotype: Its antigen is unidentified.

The receptor was derived from a man older than 75 in good health. The sequenced material came from blood. This chain uses TRBV15 with TRBJ2-3; unclear D gene. CDR3 in DNA: TGTGCCACCAGCAACGAGGTCGTGGGATACGCGTATTTT. Translation gives CATSNEVVGYAYF.